This T cell receptor (beta chain) emerged from a study of cytotoxic CD8 clonotypes in ibrutinib-treated CLL (dated by TCRdb to the early 2020s). Broadly, across the study: In this cohort, approximately 15 patients were treatment-naive and approximately twelve were relapsed/refractory, while about 17 had unmutated IGHV. Of the 85 to 95 participants in the trial, about 26 had longitudinal samples available. Cryopreserved peripheral blood mononuclear cells were collected at three points: before therapy, at response, and at either sustained remission or disease progression. Every sample from remission and from progressive disease was obtained while the patients were still on ibrutinib. Responses were partial in roughly 24 patients and complete in 2; after median about 5.5 years follow-up, around 15 stayed in remission and roughly twelve progressed. On average, each sample yielded around 230,000 productive templates and under 95,000 productive rearrangements. Response samples were taken after a median of 12 months on treatment, ranging from 6 to 36 months.

What the time point label conveys for this sample: approximately 25 months on ibrutinib. For TCR beta library preparation, roughly 2.2 micrograms of genomic DNA were isolated from cryopreserved PBMCs. Longitudinal blood samples from CLL patients receiving ibrutinib monotherapy were subjected to high-throughput TCR beta sequencing. Patients were enrolled in a phase 2 open-label single-center ibrutinib monotherapy trial. Each clonotype received, on average, approximately 9.9x coverage in deep resolution sequencing performed on a MiSeq, where the target depth lay between 1 in 1 million and 1 in 200,000 T cells. The immunoSEQ hsTCRB Kit was used to generate TCR beta libraries. In the source study's methods: ImmunoSEQ Data Assistant and ImmunoSEQ Analyzer were used for data analysis, and V, D and J genes were assigned according to IMGT definitions. Clonality, with values ranging from 0 to 1, was calculated as one minus the normalized Shannon entropy of productive rearrangement frequencies. Public clonotype analysis was restricted to overrepresented clonotypes comprising at least 0.05% of each patient's repertoire. Thirteen age-matched healthy donor repertoires from immuneACCESS were used as controls for clonality. TCRdb mirrors the immuneACCESS table, restricted to in-frame sequences. Some clones are absent from its copies; in checked studies, under half trace to an unresolved V gene, and the reason for the others is unknown. V and J calls and clone size come straight from that table; D and trimming were deduced from the DNA. The sample table holds a few hundred thousand clones, of which 70% were seen once. 15% of the sample lies in the top ten.

Broader findings and caveats from the paper: Lymph node repertoires were not examined, and the timing of sampling was not matched between patients in sustained remission and those whose disease progressed. Public clonotypes were rare and either shrank or stayed stable during treatment, and the rise in clonality at ibrutinib response reflected expansion of private clonotypes. Baseline clonality exceeded that of age-matched healthy donors and correlated strongly with circulating CD8+ T-cell counts. At ibrutinib response clonality went up, during sustained remission it held steady, and at progression it dropped back toward baseline.

About this clone: The antigen this receptor binds is unknown. No base quality values were provided; no much bigger clone lies one nucleotide off.

Material: PBMCs, obtained after 24 months of ibrutinib treatment. The source is a human donor with chronic lymphocytic leukemia.

Read as DNA, the sequence is TGTGCCAGCAGCACAGGACTAGCGGGGTACAATGAGCAGTTCTTC. Its translation reads: CASSTGLAGYNEQFF. The chain uses TRBV7-9 and TRBJ2-1; TRBD2 agrees with 12 junctional bases. V is cut back by 5 bases and J by 4 bases, with 3 bases in the junction unmatched. Sequences SEHNR (CDR1) and FQNEAQ (CDR2) are obtained from the germline V gene (reference sequence). Including cysteine and phenylalanine, the CDR3 has 15 amino acids. This entry keeps only the CDR3 DNA: 45 bases, framed from base 1. Reference TRBV7-9 and TRBJ2-1 genes cover what lies past the CDR3, so the full variable domain is DTGVSQNPRHKITKRGQNVTFRCDPISEHNRLYWYRQTLGQGPEFLTYFQNEAQLEKSRLLSDRFSAERPKGSFSTLEIQRTEQGDSAMYLCASSTGLAGYNEQFFGPGTRLTVL.